A single sample gave rise to the 30 T cell receptor beta chains below, sequenced in a study of blood T cell repertoires in COVID-19. TCRdb keeps only in-frame clones here, not all; method: immunoSEQ multiplex PCR. The data show 100,000 or so clones, approximately 78% seen once. The sequenced material came from peripheral blood. The receptors were gathered from a woman of 80 years or more with acute or convalescent COVID-19.

This chain joins TRBV2 and TRBJ1-4; tentative D call: TRBD1 (6 bases). CDR1 is SNHLY and CDR2 is FYNNEI in the germline V gene. This CDR3 has 15 residues. V was trimmed by 2 bases and J by 5 bases, leaving 12 bases between them. CDR3 sequence reads: CASSELGARNEKLFF. CDR3 sequence (DNA): TGTGCCAGCAGTGAATTGGGGGCTAGAAATGAAAAACTGTTTTTT.

The chain uses TRBV14 and TRBJ1-2, with D maybe TRBD1 (6 bases). The V and J ends lost 4 bases and 5 bases respectively, with 8 bases between them. The V gene's germline CDR1 is SGHDN and CDR2 FVKESK. The CDR3 has 12 amino acids. In DNA, the CDR3 is TGTGCCAGCAGCCCGGACAGATATGGCTACACCTTC. It specifies CASSPDRYGYTF.

This clone was found once. The chain combines TRBV27 with TRBJ2-1; D is ambiguous. The CDR3 contains 15 residues. V dropped 6 bases and J dropped 7 bases, with 19 bases sitting between them. CDR1 and CDR2 (germline): MNHEY, SMNVEV (reference sequence). The CDR3 reads CASSPPLTPLNEQFF. The CDR3 coding sequence is TGTGCCAGCAGCCCCCCCCTGACTCCACTTAATGAGCAGTTCTTC.

The J gene is TRBJ2-7, the V gene TRBV10-3, with TRBD1 matching over 7 bases. V was pared by 7 bases and J by 0 bases, with 3 bases of the junction left unmatched. Germline V lookup: CDR1 ENHRY, CDR2 SYGVKD. This CDR3 region has 13 residues. The CDR3 loop is CAITRDSSYEQYF. The CDR3 bases are TGTGCCATCACCCGGGACAGCTCCTACGAGCAGTACTTC.

The chain employs TRBV6-5 and TRBJ2-3, with TRBD1 as a possible D gene (5 bases). CDR3 size: 14 residues. Per the germline V gene, CDR1 is MNHEY and CDR2 is SVGAGI. V lost 6 bases to trimming and J lost 2 bases, with 12 bases between them. CDR3 residues: CASRRQSPTDTQYF. DNA for the CDR3: TGTGCCAGCAGACGACAGTCCCCCACAGATACGCAGTATTTT.

The genes are TRBV5-4 and TRBJ2-6, with D perhaps matching TRBD1 (6 bases). V lost 6 bases, J lost 2 bases, and 12 bases lay in between. In germline, CDR1 is SGHNT, CDR2 YYREEE (reference sequence). The CDR3 is 15 residues long. CDR3 residues: CASTLDRTGANVLTF. Written as DNA, the CDR3 is TGTGCCAGCACCCTGGACAGAACTGGGGCCAACGTCCTGACTTTC. The variable domain in full, completed from reference TRBV5-4 and TRBJ2-6, reads ETGVTQSPTHLIKTRGQQVTLRCSSQSGHNTVSWYQQALGQGPQFIFQYYREEENGRGNFPPRFSGLQFPNYSSELNVNALELDDSALYLCASTLDRTGANVLTFGAGSRLTVL.

This clone was observed a handful of times. The chain is built from TRBV24-1 and TRBJ2-2; 8 nucleotides line up with TRBD1. From germline, CDR1 is KGHDR and CDR2 SFDVKD. The junction had 4 bases not matched to a gene; V was cut back by 4 bases and J by 4 bases. This CDR3 spans 15 amino acids. CDR3 coding DNA: TGTGCCACCAGTGAAAGGACAGGGCCCACCGGGGAGCTGTTTTTT. This codes for CATSERTGPTGELFF.

This chain uses TRBV5-1 with TRBJ2-3, with TRBD1 matching 7 bases. CDR1 is SGHRS, CDR2 YFSETQ, per germline. Losses at the gene ends were 2 bases for V and 1 base for J; bases not matched to a gene: 4. This CDR3 contains 15 residues. The CDR3 sequence is CASSLQGSGTDTQYF. CDR3 sequence (DNA): TGCGCCAGCAGCTTACAGGGGTCTGGCACAGATACGCAGTATTTT.

The chain combines TRBV18 with TRBJ1-5, with TRBD1 as a possible D gene (5 bases). Germline V CDR1 and CDR2: KGHSH, LQKENI. This CDR3 region has 12 residues. Trimming left V 5 bases short and J 7 bases short, with 9 bases between. CDR3 DNA sequence: TGTGCCAGCTCAACGGGGGACCAGCCCCAGCATTTT. Translation: CASSTGDQPQHF.

This sequence joins TRBV7-2 and TRBJ2-5, with 9 nucleotides matching TRBD1. Trimming removed 3 bases from V and 5 bases from J; junction bases left unmatched: 7. The CDR3 sequence is 15 residues long. In germline, CDR1 is SGHTA, CDR2 FQGNSA. For the CDR3, the DNA is TGTGCCAGCAGCTTTCACAGGGGGCAGGAGGAGACCCAGTACTTC. Its translation: CASSFHRGQEETQYF.

The chain is built from TRBV28 and TRBJ2-3; 7 bases agree with TRBD2. Trimming at V came to 7 bases and at J to 2 bases, leaving 15 bases not matched to a gene. The CDR3 covers 17 residues. Germline CDR1 is MDHEN and CDR2 is SYDVKM. CDR3 amino acids: CASNPTRAGYYTDTQYF. The CDR3, as DNA: TGTGCCAGCAACCCCACGAGAGCGGGATACTACACAGATACGCAGTATTTT.

The V and J genes are TRBV2 and TRBJ1-4; D is possibly TRBD1 (5 bases). V shed 8 bases and J shed 8 bases, with 9 bases lying between them. The germline gives CDR1 SNHLY, CDR2 FYNNEI. This CDR3 is built from 11 residues. The CDR3 coding sequence is TGTGCCAGCTTAGGGGCAGAAAAACTGTTTTTT. Residues: CASLGAEKLFF.

This rearrangement joins TRBV27 to TRBJ1-2, with TRBD1 as a possible D gene (5 bases). This CDR3 has 13 residues. Germline-derived CDR1 and CDR2 are MNHEY and SMNVEV (reference sequence). Deletions cut 3 bases from V and 5 bases from J, with 10 bases between. CDR3 residues: CASSFRGGYGYTF. The DNA of the CDR3 is TGTGCCAGCAGTTTCCGGGGGGGATATGGCTACACCTTC.

The chain joins TRBV7-2 to TRBJ1-1; a weak D match, TRBD1 (5 bases). The V end was cut by 3 bases, the J end by 3 bases, with 8 bases between. The CDR3 sequence is 13 residues long. Germline V lookup: CDR1 SGHTA, CDR2 FQGNSA. The CDR3 region has the DNA TGTGCCAGCAGCTTGGGACTCTACACTGAAGCTTTCTTT. Encoded protein: CASSLGLYTEAFF.

The genes are TRBV28 and TRBJ2-7; 8 positions agree with TRBD2. The trim removed 8 bases at V and 1 base at J, leaving 4 bases unmatched. Germline V gene lookup returns CDR1 MDHEN and CDR2 SYDVKM. This CDR3 region has 13 residues. CDR3 amino acids: CASRGGPSYEQYV. CDR3 bases: TGTGCCAGCCGGGGGGGCCCTTCCTACGAGCAGTACGTC.

The chain employs TRBV6-5 and TRBJ2-2; D not resolved. Trimming shortened V by 6 bases and J by 4 bases, and 6 bases separated the two germline ends. The CDR3 has 12 amino acids. Per germline, CDR1 MNHEY and CDR2 SVGAGI. The CDR3 coding sequence is TGTGCCAGCAGCCCGTTCACCGGGGAGCTGTTTTTT. The encoded protein is CASSPFTGELFF.

The chain has TRBV28 and TRBJ2-7; D gene uncertain. V lost 3 bases to trimming and J lost 6 bases, with 12 bases between them. CDR3 length: 13 amino acids. Germline-derived CDR1 and CDR2 are MDHEN and SYDVKM. CDR3 coding DNA: TGTGCCAGCAGTTTCCCAGGAATACCCGAGCAGTACTTC. Translation: CASSFPGIPEQYF.

V usage is TRBV3-1 (or the pseudogene TRBV3-2) and J usage is TRBJ2-7; D may be TRBD1 (5 bases). The V and J ends lost 4 bases and 4 bases respectively, with 11 bases between them. Germline V gene data show CDR1 as LGHDT and CDR2 as YNNKEL (reference sequence). The CDR3 is 13 residues long. Written as DNA, the CDR3 is TGTGCCAGCAGCCTGGGGCCCCGTTACGAGCAGTACTTC. It translates to CASSLGPRYEQYF.

This sequence joins TRBV4-3 and TRBJ2-3; D might be TRBD2 (6 bases). The CDR3 length is 19 residues. The germline V and J ends were trimmed by 0 bases and 1 base, with 20 bases remaining between them. CDR1 is LGHNA and CDR2 is YSLEER in the germline V gene. The CDR3 DNA reads as TGCGCCAGCAGCCAAGATCTGTCCGGCGGGGTCCGAGGCACAGATACGCAGTATTTT. As protein: CASSQDLSGGVRGTDTQYF.

This rearrangement joins TRBV27 to TRBJ2-3; D is uncertain. CDR3 length: 13 amino acids. Germline V CDR1 and CDR2: MNHEY, SMNVEV (reference sequence). Trimming left V 8 bases short and J 3 bases short, with 12 bases between. The CDR3 region is CASGQFGTDTQYF. For the CDR3, the DNA is TGTGCCAGCGGTCAGTTCGGGACAGATACGCAGTATTTT.

The chain recombines TRBV18 with TRBJ2-1, with TRBD2 matching 9 bases. This CDR3 has 15 residues. The trim removed 2 bases at V and 6 bases at J, leaving 5 bases unmatched. From germline, CDR1 is KGHSH and CDR2 LQKENI. The CDR3 loop reads CASSPSRGRANEQFF. The CDR3 DNA follows: TGTGCCAGCTCACCATCTCGCGGGAGGGCCAATGAGCAGTTCTTC.

This rearrangement joins TRBV5-4 to TRBJ2-3; D might be TRBD2 (6 bases). The V gene's germline CDR1 is SGHNT and CDR2 YYREEE (reference sequence). The CDR3 is 15 residues long. V was trimmed by 3 bases and J by 1 base, leaving 12 bases between them. Here the CDR3 DNA reads TGTGCCAGCAGCTCCCGGGACTCCCGCACAGATACGCAGTATTTT. Amino acids: CASSSRDSRTDTQYF.

This chain joins TRBV19 and TRBJ2-3; D possibly corresponds to TRBD1 (6 bases). V was pared by 3 bases and J by 4 bases, with 11 bases between. Germline V CDR1 and CDR2: LNHDA, SQIVND (reference sequence). CDR3 length: 14 amino acids. This CDR3 reads CASSIGGPADTQYF. CDR3 bases: TGTGCCAGTAGTATTGGGGGCCCCGCAGATACGCAGTATTTT.

The chain uses TRBV5-3 and TRBJ2-1, with D possibly being TRBD1 (5 bases). TRBV5-3 is sorted into the ORF group, with uncertain function. V lost 0 bases to trimming and J lost 0 bases, with 16 bases between them. CDR3 length equals 18 residues. The CDR3 nucleotides are TGTGCCAGAAGCTTGGGGGCTTTTAGGGGATACTCCTACAATGAGCAGTTCTTC. Residues: CARSLGAFRGYSYNEQFF.

The chain combines TRBV5-4 with TRBJ1-1, with TRBD1 identical over 9 bases. With V trimmed by 3 bases and J by 2 bases, 5 bases remained unmatched. The CDR3 is made up of 15 amino acids. The germline V gene has CDR1 SGHNT and CDR2 YYREEE (reference sequence). The DNA of the CDR3 is TGTGCCAGCAGCTCGTCACAGGGGGCAAACACTGAAGCTTTCTTT. Encoded protein: CASSSSQGANTEAFF.

This rearrangement joins TRBV5-1 to TRBJ2-2; 10 bases agree with TRBD2. Germline values: CDR1 SGHRS, CDR2 YFSETQ. This CDR3 has 14 residues. V was pared by 6 bases and J by 4 bases, with 3 bases of the junction left unmatched. CDR3 DNA sequence: TGCGCCAGCAATCTAGCGGGGGCCACCGGGGAGCTGTTTTTT. Its protein product is CASNLAGATGELFF.

The rearrangement links TRBV7-2 to TRBJ1-2; TRBD1 matches 7 bases. Germline CDR1 SGHTA, CDR2 FQGNSA. Unmatched junction bases numbered 4, after V lost 5 bases and J lost 1 base. This CDR3 comprises 14 residues. CDR3 DNA sequence: TGTGCCAGCAGCCGGACAGGCCTTAACTATGGCTACACCTTC. Its protein is CASSRTGLNYGYTF.

The genes are TRBV2 and TRBJ2-7; D not resolved. The CDR3 extends over 11 amino acids. Germline V lookup: CDR1 SNHLY, CDR2 FYNNEI. The ends were cut back, 7 bases at V and 3 bases at J, with 7 bases in the middle. The CDR3 DNA sequence: TGTGCCAGCACGTCTGTCTACGAGCAGTACTTC. It translates to CASTSVYEQYF.

The chain uses TRBV7-9 and TRBJ2-1, with D maybe TRBD1 (6 bases). V lost 5 bases to trimming and J lost 6 bases, with 17 bases between them. This CDR3 comprises 15 residues. The germline CDR1 and CDR2 sequences are SEHNR and FQNEAQ (reference sequence). The CDR3 sequence: CASSETGIGANEQFF. As DNA, the CDR3 is TGTGCCAGCAGCGAAACAGGGATAGGGGCCAATGAGCAGTTCTTC.

This clone was counted only a few times. The chain is built from TRBV7-2 and TRBJ2-1; tentatively, D is TRBD1 (5 bases). Trimming took 1 base from V and 7 from J, leaving 11 bases between them. CDR1 is SGHTA, CDR2 FQGNSA, per germline. CDR3 length: 14 amino acids. The CDR3 DNA is TGTGCCAGCAGCTTAGTAGGGGTCTCTAATGAGCAGTTCTTC. It translates to CASSLVGVSNEQFF.